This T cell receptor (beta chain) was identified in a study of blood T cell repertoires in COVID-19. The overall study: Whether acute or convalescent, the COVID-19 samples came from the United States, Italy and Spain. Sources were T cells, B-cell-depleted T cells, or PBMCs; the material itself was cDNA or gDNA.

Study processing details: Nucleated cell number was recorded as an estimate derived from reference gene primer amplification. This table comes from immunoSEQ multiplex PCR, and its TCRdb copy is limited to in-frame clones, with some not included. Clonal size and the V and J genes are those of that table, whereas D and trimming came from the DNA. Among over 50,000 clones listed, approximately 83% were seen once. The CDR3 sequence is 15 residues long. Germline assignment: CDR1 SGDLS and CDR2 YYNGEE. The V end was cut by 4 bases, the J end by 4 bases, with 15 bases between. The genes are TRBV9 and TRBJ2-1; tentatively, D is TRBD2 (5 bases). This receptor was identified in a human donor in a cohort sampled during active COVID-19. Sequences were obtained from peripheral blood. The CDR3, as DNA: TGTGCCAGCAGCCCCCGGACTGACATATACAATGAGCAGTTCTTC. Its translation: CASSPRTDIYNEQFF.